The sequence of this TCR beta chain was determined in a study of cytomegalovirus exposure and HLA in healthy donors. Unmatched junction bases numbered 11, after V lost 7 bases and J lost 4 bases. This CDR3 region has 14 residues. The germline gives CDR1 SQVTM, CDR2 ANQGSEA. Here immunoSEQ multiplex PCR was the method, and the copy in TCRdb shows in-frame clones only, minus some. This sample has over 60,000 clones; 95% to 97% occur once, and the top ten carry 2% to 2.5%. The sequencing input was PBMCs. The TCR originated in a man aged 18 to 30 in good health and CMV-seronegative. The chain recombines TRBV29-1 with TRBJ2-7; 9 positions match TRBD1. In DNA, the CDR3 is TGCAGCGCCGCGGGGACAGGGTCGGGTTACGAGCAGTACTTC. It codes for CSAAGTGSGYEQYF.